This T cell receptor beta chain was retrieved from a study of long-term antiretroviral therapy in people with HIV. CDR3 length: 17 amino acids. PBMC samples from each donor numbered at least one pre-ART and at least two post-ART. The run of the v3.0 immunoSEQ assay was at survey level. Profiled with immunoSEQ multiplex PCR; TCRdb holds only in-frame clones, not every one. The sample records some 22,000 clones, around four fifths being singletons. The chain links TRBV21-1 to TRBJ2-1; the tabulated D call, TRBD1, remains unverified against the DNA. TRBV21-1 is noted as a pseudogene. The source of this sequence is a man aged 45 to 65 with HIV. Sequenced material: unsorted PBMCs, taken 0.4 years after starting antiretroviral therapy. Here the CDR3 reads CASSTRPTGKHYNEQFF. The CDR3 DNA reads TGTGCCAGCAGCACAAGACCCACAGGGAAACACTACAATGAGCAGTTCTTC.